This T cell receptor beta chain was sequenced during a study of blood T cell repertoires in COVID-19. Study information: There were acute and convalescent COVID-19 samples, and they came from the United States, Italy and Spain. T cells, B-cell-depleted T cells, or PBMCs provided the cDNA or gDNA that served as material.

V lost 4 bases to trimming and J lost 8 bases; unmatched junction nucleotides: 7. From germline, CDR1 is LGHDT and CDR2 YNNKEL (reference sequence). The CDR3 consists of 13 residues. Original data processing: Estimation of nucleated cell counts relied on the amplification of reference gene primers. Clones were read by immunoSEQ multiplex PCR, and TCRdb kept only the in-frame ones, dropping some. V and J calls and clone size are copied from that table; D and trimming were computed from the DNA. The table shows tens of thousands of clones, with approximately 90% occurring only once. Sequencing was performed on peripheral blood. The TCR was taken from a human donor in a cohort sampled during active COVID-19. The chain uses TRBV3-1 (or the pseudogene TRBV3-2) and TRBJ1-1, with TRBD1 matching over 7 bases. Here the CDR3 DNA reads TGTGCCAGCAGCCTTATACAGGGGACCGAAGCTTTCTTT. It encodes CASSLIQGTEAFF.